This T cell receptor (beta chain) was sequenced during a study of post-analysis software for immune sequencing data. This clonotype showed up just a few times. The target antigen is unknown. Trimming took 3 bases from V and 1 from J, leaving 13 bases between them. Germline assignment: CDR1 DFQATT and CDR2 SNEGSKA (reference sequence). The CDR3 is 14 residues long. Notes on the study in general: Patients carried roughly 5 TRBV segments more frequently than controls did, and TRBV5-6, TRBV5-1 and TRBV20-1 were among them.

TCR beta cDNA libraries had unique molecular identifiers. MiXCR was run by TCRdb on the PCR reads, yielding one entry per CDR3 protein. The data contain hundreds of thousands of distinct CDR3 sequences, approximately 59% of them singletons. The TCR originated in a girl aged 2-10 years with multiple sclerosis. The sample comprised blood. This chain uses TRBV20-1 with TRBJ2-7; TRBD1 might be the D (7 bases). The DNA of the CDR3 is TGCAGTGCTAGGGGGCAGGGGGGATCCTACGAGCAGTACTTC. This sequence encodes CSARGQGGSYEQYF.